The clone carrying this T cell receptor (beta chain) has only a few counts. Its antigen is unidentified. Produced via immunoSEQ multiplex PCR; TCRdb's table is partial and in-frame only. The sample yields about 79,000 clones, 70% to 85% seen once. CDR3 length: 15 amino acids. Germline CDR1 reads SGHDT; CDR2 reads YYEEEE. The junction had 12 bases not matched to a gene; V was cut back by 4 bases and J by 5 bases. This specimen belongs to a study of OX40 agonist ivuxolimab in advanced cancers. Study-level background: Patients received ivuxolimab, an intravenous treatment, every 2 weeks at 0.01 to 10 mg/kg. Findings and limits, study-wide: What antigens the expanded peripheral T cells recognized was never established.

Here the sequenced sample was CD4+ or CD8+ T cells sorted from blood, taken in a trial of the OX40 agonist ivuxolimab. This receptor was taken from an adult with an advanced solid tumor such as melanoma, head and neck, liver or kidney cancer. The chain couples TRBV5-6 to TRBJ2-7, with 7 bases aligning to TRBD1. CDR3 sequence (DNA): TGTGCCAGCAGCAATACAGGGGCCCTGGTGGACGAGCAGTACTTC. Amino acid sequence: CASSNTGALVDEQYF.